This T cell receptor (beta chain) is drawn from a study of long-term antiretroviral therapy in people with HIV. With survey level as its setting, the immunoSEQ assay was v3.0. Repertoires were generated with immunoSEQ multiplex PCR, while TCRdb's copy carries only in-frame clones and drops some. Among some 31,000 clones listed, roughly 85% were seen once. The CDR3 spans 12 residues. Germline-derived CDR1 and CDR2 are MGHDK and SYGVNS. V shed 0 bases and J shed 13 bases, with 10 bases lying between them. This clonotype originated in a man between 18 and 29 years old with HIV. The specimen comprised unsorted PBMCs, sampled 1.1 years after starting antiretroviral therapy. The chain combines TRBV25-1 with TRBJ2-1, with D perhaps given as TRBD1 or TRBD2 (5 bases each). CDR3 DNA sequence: TGTGCCAGCAGTGAATATTGGGGACGACAGTTCTTC. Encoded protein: CASSEYWGRQFF.